The 26 T cell receptor beta chains presented below share a single source sample, sequenced in a study of identifying expanded T cells in peripheral blood. Sequencing was performed with immunoSEQ multiplex PCR; in TCRdb, only in-frame clones are kept and a portion is missing. The sample holds more than 55,000 clones, around 87% seen once. The sample was blood. All receptors come from a person aged 18-70 years in good health.

The V gene is TRBV7-7, the J gene TRBJ2-3, with TRBD1 as a possible D gene (6 bases). The V end lost 5 bases, the J end lost 1 base, and 10 bases lay between the germline ends. This CDR3 is 14 amino acids long. Germline V lookup: CDR1 SSHAT, CDR2 FNYEAQ (reference sequence). CDR3 bases: TGTGCCAGCAGCGAGGGGGTCGGCACAGATACGCAGTATTTT. It translates to CASSEGVGTDTQYF.

This chain links TRBV2 with TRBJ1-6, with TRBD1 matching over 8 bases. V dropped 6 bases and J dropped 6; count of bases not matched to a gene: 7. Germline V lookup: CDR1 SNHLY, CDR2 FYNNEI. The CDR3 spans 15 residues. The CDR3 nucleotides read TGTGCCAGCAGCGACAGGGGATGGGGTAATTCACCCCTCCACTTT. Amino acid sequence: CASSDRGWGNSPLHF.

The genes are TRBV5-1 and TRBJ2-3; 10 positions agree with TRBD1. Germline CDR1 SGHRS, CDR2 YFSETQ. V lost 3 bases, J lost 3 bases, and 4 bases stayed unmatched. This CDR3 is 15 amino acids long. The CDR3 sequence is CASSYDRGPTDTQYF. The CDR3 bases are TGCGCCAGCAGCTATGACAGGGGGCCAACAGATACGCAGTATTTT.

This chain connects TRBV19 to TRBJ2-3; D gene unclear. This CDR3 has 15 residues. CDR1 is LNHDA and CDR2 is SQIVND in the germline V gene (reference sequence). The V gene lost 4 bases and the J gene lost 1 base, with 12 bases spanning the gap. The DNA of the CDR3 is TGTGCCAGTAGTACTTATAGGTCGGGCACAGATACGCAGTATTTT. Amino acid sequence: CASSTYRSGTDTQYF.

J is TRBJ2-7 and V is TRBV7-6, with D possibly matching TRBD2 (7 bases). The CDR3 sequence is 16 residues long. Trimming took 3 bases from V and 0 from J, leaving 15 bases between them. The germline V gene has CDR1 SGHVS and CDR2 FNYEAQ. This chain's CDR3 is CASSLGGAGSSYEQYF. CDR3 nucleotides: TGTGCCAGCAGCTTGGGGGGGGCGGGTTCCTCCTACGAGCAGTACTTC.

The chain joins TRBV18 to TRBJ2-7; the match to TRBD2 covers 12 bases. This CDR3 spans 18 amino acids. Germline CDR1 is KGHSH and CDR2 is LQKENI. V lost 6 bases, J lost 2 bases, and 14 bases stayed unmatched. In nucleotides, the CDR3 is TGTGCCAGCTCGGAGGGGACTAGCGGGCCCCTATTGCCCTACGAGCAGTACTTC. Residues: CASSEGTSGPLLPYEQYF.

This rearrangement joins TRBV28 to TRBJ1-1, with D possibly matching TRBD1 (5 bases). V gave up 2 bases and J gave up 1 base, with 11 bases separating them. CDR3 size: 15 residues. CDR1 is MDHEN, CDR2 SYDVKM, per germline. The CDR3 region has the DNA TGTGCCAGCAGTTTAAGCTTTGGACAGAACACTGAAGCTTTCTTT. Its translation is CASSLSFGQNTEAFF.

This clone was seen more than once but under ten times. The gene calls are TRBV6-1 and TRBJ1-5; 7 bases map to TRBD1. The CDR3 runs to 16 residues. The ends lost 2 bases at V and 2 bases at J; junction bases unmatched: 6. Germline CDR1 reads MNHNS; CDR2 reads SASEGT. The CDR3: CASSEPRQGGNQPQHF. Here the CDR3 DNA reads TGTGCCAGCAGTGAACCTCGACAGGGAGGCAATCAGCCCCAGCATTTT.

The V gene is TRBV6-1, the J gene TRBJ2-1; possibly TRBD2 for D (5 bases). This CDR3 has 15 amino acids. V dropped 5 bases and J dropped 0 bases, with 11 bases sitting between them. Germline V gene data show CDR1 as MNHNS and CDR2 as SASEGT. For the CDR3, the DNA is TGTGCCAGCAGTAAACTGGGGAGCTCCTACAATGAGCAGTTCTTC. Its translation is CASSKLGSSYNEQFF.

CDR3 DNA: TGTGCCAGCAGCGATGGTACTAGCGCCGGGGAGCTGTTTTTT. Translation: CASSDGTSAGELFF. The V and J genes are TRBV9 and TRBJ2-2; 7 positions match TRBD2. The CDR3 is made up of 14 amino acids. The ends lost 3 bases at V and 6 bases at J; junction bases unmatched: 5. Germline values: CDR1 SGDLS, CDR2 YYNGEE.

The CDR3 bases are TGTGCCAGCAGCTTAGACGGAGTGCTACAAGAGACCCAGTACTTC. Translating it yields CASSLDGVLQETQYF. The J gene is TRBJ2-5, the V gene TRBV11-1, with D uncertain. Germline CDR1 and CDR2: SGHAT and FQDESV (reference sequence). This CDR3 spans 15 amino acids. V was trimmed by 1 base and J by 2 bases, leaving 11 bases between them. The whole variable domain, remainder taken from reference TRBV11-1 and TRBJ2-5, is EAEVAQSPRYKITEKSQAVAFWCDPISGHATLYWYRQILGQGPELLVQFQDESVVDDSQLPKDRFSAERLKGVDSTLKIQPAELGDSAMYLCASSLDGVLQETQYFGPGTRLLVL.

J is TRBJ2-5 and V is TRBV30; weak D call: TRBD1 (7 bases). CDR3 length: 15 amino acids. Germline lookup yields CDR1 GTSNPN and CDR2 SVGIG (reference sequence). The V end lost 0 bases, the J end lost 2 bases, and 13 bases lay between the germline ends. This CDR3 reads CAWSVGGGGQETQYF. CDR3 nucleotides: TGTGCCTGGAGTGTTGGAGGGGGCGGGCAAGAGACCCAGTACTTC. Variable domain in full (rest from reference TRBV30 and TRBJ2-5): SQTIHQWPATLVQPVGSPLSLECTVEGTSNPNLYWYRQAAGRGLQLLFYSVGIGQISSEVPQNLSASRPQDRQFILSSKKLLLSDSGFYLCAWSVGGGGQETQYFGPGTRLLVL.

The chain carries TRBV9 and TRBJ2-2, with D perhaps TRBD1 (6 bases). The V end lost 5 bases, the J end lost 3 bases, and 11 bases lay between the germline ends. Germline values: CDR1 SGDLS, CDR2 YYNGEE. This CDR3 has 14 amino acids. DNA for the CDR3: TGTGCCAGCAGGGGGGCGTCTCACACCGGGGAGCTGTTTTTT. As protein: CASRGASHTGELFF.

The chain employs TRBV28 and TRBJ2-7, with TRBD1 matching over 9 bases. CDR3 length: 15 residues. V dropped 3 bases and J dropped 6; count of bases not matched to a gene: 9. Germline CDR1 is MDHEN and CDR2 is SYDVKM. CDR3 amino acids: CASSLKGQGSGEQYF. The CDR3 bases are TGTGCCAGCAGTTTGAAGGGACAGGGCTCTGGCGAGCAGTACTTC.

The rearrangement links TRBV19 to TRBJ2-5, with 10 positions matching TRBD2. V lost 5 bases to trimming and J lost 4 bases; unmatched junction nucleotides: 13. Germline V CDR1 and CDR2: LNHDA, SQIVND (reference sequence). The CDR3 contains 17 residues. This CDR3 reads CASSPPDVAGGRETQYF. CDR3 DNA sequence: TGTGCCAGTAGTCCCCCTGACGTAGCGGGGGGACGAGAGACCCAGTACTTC.

The chain is built from TRBV10-3 and TRBJ1-3, with TRBD1 matching 10 bases. The CDR3 contains 15 residues. J lost 7 bases, V lost 5 bases, and 8 bases had no gene match. In germline, CDR1 is ENHRY, CDR2 SYGVKD. CDR3 DNA: TGTGCCATCAGTCGAACCGGGACAGGGGCGAACACCATATATTTT. Residues: CAISRTGTGANTIYF.

The chain couples TRBV6-6 to TRBJ2-7, with 9 bases fitting TRBD1. V lost 5 bases to trimming and J lost 4 bases; unmatched junction nucleotides: 9. CDR1 is MNHNY, CDR2 SVGAGI, per germline (reference sequence). The CDR3 is 15 residues long. The CDR3 loop reads CASSKGQGISYEQYF. In DNA form, the CDR3 reads TGTGCCAGCAGTAAGGGACAGGGTATTTCGTACGAGCAGTACTTC.

The J gene is TRBJ2-5, the V gene TRBV7-2; D possibly corresponds to TRBD2 (5 bases). Germline V lookup: CDR1 SGHTA, CDR2 FQGNSA. V shed 1 base and J shed 2 bases, with 11 bases lying between them. The CDR3 runs to 15 residues. This chain's CDR3 is CASSLVGWRQETQYF. CDR3 in DNA: TGTGCCAGCAGCTTAGTCGGTTGGAGGCAAGAGACCCAGTACTTC.

V and J are TRBV5-6 and TRBJ2-7, with TRBD2 matching over 7 bases. The germline CDR1 and CDR2 sequences are SGHDT and YYEEEE. Losses at the gene ends were 2 bases for V and 3 bases for J; bases not matched to a gene: 8. This CDR3 region has 15 residues. The CDR3 nucleotides read TGTGCCAGCAGCTTTCGAGGACTAGGAATCTACGAGCAGTACTTC. It specifies CASSFRGLGIYEQYF.

As concerns this clone: An end of the junction does not agree with germline; a read error may underlie this. As DNA, the CDR3 is TGCAGTGCGGGACAGGGCTTAAACTTT. Translated, it gives CSAGQGLNF. The chain is built from TRBV20-1 and TRBJ1-5; 9 nucleotides match TRBD1. CDR1 is DFQATT, CDR2 SNEGSKA, per germline (reference sequence). This CDR3 is built from 9 residues.

The chain carries TRBV5-4 and TRBJ2-3; D unresolved. The germline V gene encodes CDR1 SGHNT and CDR2 YYREEE (reference sequence). The V gene lost 4 bases and the J gene lost 0 bases, with 12 bases spanning the gap. The CDR3 extends over 15 amino acids. CDR3 in amino acids: CASSPRAMSTDTQYF. Written as DNA, the CDR3 is TGTGCCAGCAGCCCTCGGGCAATGAGCACAGATACGCAGTATTTT.

This chain links TRBV6-6 with TRBJ1-1; D uncertain. From germline, CDR1 is MNHNY and CDR2 SVGAGI (reference sequence). Deletions cut 1 base from V and 2 bases from J, with 11 bases between. The CDR3 is 15 amino acids. CDR3 DNA sequence: TGTGCCAGCAGTTACTTGGGTCACCAAAACACTGAAGCTTTCTTT. It codes for CASSYLGHQNTEAFF.

V is TRBV7-2 and J is TRBJ2-7; the match to TRBD2 covers 7 bases. The CDR3 spans 15 residues. After removal of 6 bases from V and 2 bases from J, the junction contained 10 bases not matched to a gene. Germline CDR1 reads SGHTA; CDR2 reads FQGNSA. This CDR3 is CASSRLAARTYEQYF. CDR3 coding DNA: TGTGCCAGCAGTAGACTAGCCGCCCGAACCTACGAGCAGTACTTC.

V is TRBV6-5 and J is TRBJ2-1; 8 positions match TRBD2. This CDR3 contains 12 residues. The trim removed 6 bases at V and 8 bases at J, leaving 3 bases unmatched. The germline gives CDR1 MNHEY, CDR2 SVGAGI. The CDR3 DNA follows: TGTGCCAGCAGCCGGACTAGCCATGAGCAGTTCTTC. It codes for CASSRTSHEQFF.

This sequence joins TRBV5-1 and TRBJ1-1, with D unresolved. The CDR3 spans 14 residues. Looked up from germline, CDR1 is SGHRS and CDR2 is YFSETQ. V shed 5 bases and J shed 0 bases, with 11 bases lying between them. CDR3 loop: CASRNGGLNTEAFF. The CDR3 DNA reads TGCGCCAGCAGAAATGGCGGGTTGAACACTGAAGCTTTCTTT.

In this sample, this clone turned up once. The chain couples TRBV5-1 to TRBJ1-1; 7 nucleotides line up with TRBD1. Germline lookup yields CDR1 SGHRS and CDR2 YFSETQ. J lost 7 bases, V lost 4 bases, and 7 bases had no gene match. The CDR3 is 13 amino acids. The CDR3 sequence is CASSARDRDEAFF. DNA of the CDR3: TGCGCCAGCAGCGCCCGGGACAGAGATGAAGCTTTCTTT.